This is a list of T cell receptor beta chains from one sample in a study of cytomegalovirus exposure and HLA in healthy donors. Data came from immunoSEQ multiplex PCR; TCRdb stores just in-frame clones and leaves some out. The sample lists approximately 290,000 clones; roughly 80% were seen once. The specimen sequenced was PBMCs. These receptors came from a girl aged 2-15 years in good health and CMV-seronegative. CDR3s include the opening cysteine and the closing phenylalanine or tryptophan. The D gene is left open where the match is weak. Size tells how often a clone was seen (once, few, many) or the class of an expanded clone, and some rows leave it out.

D,V,J,size,DNA,CDR3
TRBD2,TRBV19,TRBJ2-3,.,TGTGCCAGTAGTACCCCCACGGGGAGGGTGACAGATACGCAGTATTTT,CASSTPTGRVTDTQYF
.,TRBV27,TRBJ1-1,.,TGTGCCAGCAGTTCGGTCAAAACAGGATTTTTGGTCGCTGAAGCTTTCTTT,CASSSVKTGFLVAEAFF
.,TRBV6-6,TRBJ1-1,.,TGTGCCAGCAGTTTAGAGGTCACTGAAGCTTTCTTT,CASSLEVTEAFF
.,TRBV6-1,TRBJ1-4,.,TGTGCCAGCAGGGAAGTAGGGGTTGGGGAAAAACTGTTTTTT,CASREVGVGEKLFF
.,TRBV27,TRBJ1-2,.,TGTGCCAGCAGTCGAACATCTCTAGGCGGGGGCTACACCTTC,CASSRTSLGGGYTF
TRBD1,TRBV7-7,TRBJ2-7,once,TGTGCCAGCAGCCAGCGGGACAGGGGGGCCGAGCAGTACTTC,CASSQRDRGAEQYF
TRBD2,TRBV19,TRBJ2-7,.,TGTGCCAGTACCCCGCGTCATAGCGGGAGACAGTACTTC,CASTPRHSGRQYF
.,TRBV7-9,TRBJ1-5,once,TGTGCCAGCAGCTCAGGCTATAGCAATCAGCCCCAGCATTTT,CASSSGYSNQPQHF
TRBD2,TRBV11-1,TRBJ2-7,.,TGTGCCAGCAGCCCAGCTCCCGCTAGCGGGGGGGTTTACGAGCAGTACTTC,CASSPAPASGGVYEQYF
.,TRBV7-8,TRBJ2-2,.,TGTGCCAGCAGCTTAGCGCGTTCCGGGGAGCTGTTTTTT,CASSLARSGELFF
.,TRBV7-2,TRBJ2-5,.,TGTGCCAGCAGTAATAGGGCGGGAAGCGAGACCCAGTACTTC,CASSNRAGSETQYF
.,TRBV5-5,TRBJ1-1,.,TGTGCCAGCAGCTCCCATCCGACAGTTATTAGGACTGAAGCTTTCTTT,CASSSHPTVIRTEAFF
TRBD1,TRBV7-2,TRBJ1-2,.,TGTGCCAGCAGCTTAGCCGGGACAGTCCCTAGCTATGGCTACACCTTC,CASSLAGTVPSYGYTF
.,TRBV4-1,TRBJ1-5,few,TGCGCCAGCAGCCAAGTCCCTGGGGGAGGGTCCAATCAGCCCCAGCATTTT,CASSQVPGGGSNQPQHF
TRBD1,TRBV27,TRBJ1-2,.,TGTGCCAGCAGCCGATCAACAGGGGATGGCTACACCTTC,CASSRSTGDGYTF
.,TRBV18,TRBJ1-2,few,TGTGCCACCCGGGTTGGGGGCGACTATGGCTACACCTTC,CATRVGGDYGYTF
.,TRBV5-1,TRBJ2-7,.,TGCGCCAGCAGCTTGGACCCGATGAGCTCCTACGAGCAGTACTTC,CASSLDPMSSYEQYF
TRBD2,TRBV6-5,TRBJ2-1,few,TGTGCCAGCAGAGCGGGGGGGCCGTACAATGAGCAGTTCTTC,CASRAGGPYNEQFF
TRBD2,TRBV30,TRBJ2-1,.,TGTGCCTGGAGTGTACGCCCCGGGGGAGGGAATGAGCAGTTCTTC,CAWSVRPGGGNEQFF
.,TRBV30,TRBJ2-7,.,TGTGCCTGGGCTTCAGACAGATACTACGAGCAGTACTTC,CAWASDRYYEQYF
TRBD2,TRBV7-9,TRBJ2-1,.,TGTGCCAGCAGACGGGGGGTCTCCTACAATGAGCAGTTCTTC,CASRRGVSYNEQFF
TRBD2,TRBV7-9,TRBJ2-1,.,TGTTCCAGCAGATCCATTAGGACTAGCGTCTACAATGAGCAGTTCTTC,CSSRSIRTSVYNEQFF
TRBD1,TRBV30,TRBJ1-2,.,TGTGCCTGGAGTGTTTCCCGCATTACCGGGACAGCTCCGGGTGGCACCTTC,CAWSVSRITGTAPGGTF
.,TRBV5-4,TRBJ2-2,few,TGTGCCAGCAGCGCAAATACAGGGCACACTTTAACCTTCAACACCGGGGAGCTGTTTTTT,CASSANTGHTLTFNTGELFF
TRBD2,TRBV6-1,TRBJ2-1,.,TGTGCCAGCAGCGACTCCGGCGGGAGGGCCGGTGAGCAGTTCTTC,CASSDSGGRAGEQFF
TRBD1,TRBV7-9,TRBJ2-1,.,TGTGCCAGCAGCTTATCCGGGACAGGAGCACACAATGAGCAGTTCTTC,CASSLSGTGAHNEQFF
.,TRBV19,TRBJ1-1,.,TGTTCCTTCACTGAAGCTTTCTTT,CSFTEAFF
.,TRBV21-1,TRBJ1-2,once,TGTGCCAGCAGCAAGCAGGGGGTCAATGGCTACACCTTC,CASSKQGVNGYTF
.,TRBV7-8,TRBJ2-3,.,TGTGCCAGCAGCCTAGACTTAGCCACAGATACGCAGTATTTT,CASSLDLATDTQYF
.,TRBV7-9,TRBJ2-1,.,TGTGCCAGCAGCTGGTCCGGGACACCCTGGGGTGAGCAGTTCTTC,CASSWSGTPWGEQFF
.,TRBV18,TRBJ1-5,.,TGTGCCAGCTCACCGGAGGCGGCCTGGCAGCCCCAGCATTTT,CASSPEAAWQPQHF
TRBD2,TRBV7-9,TRBJ2-3,.,TGTGCCAGCAGCTTTCCTAGCGGGAGGGCTAGCACAGATACGCAGTATTTT,CASSFPSGRASTDTQYF
.,TRBV7-6,TRBJ1-2,.,TGTGCCAGCAGCTTAGCACAGGGCCCTCTCTATGGCTACACCTTC,CASSLAQGPLYGYTF
TRBD2,TRBV5-1,TRBJ2-1,.,TGCGCCAGCACACAATCAAGGGGACTAGCGGGCCCCTACAATGAGCAGTTCTTC,CASTQSRGLAGPYNEQFF
.,TRBV5-1,TRBJ2-5,.,TGCGCCAGCAGCCACTGGTCGTCGGGACTTCTAAGGGAGACCCAGTACTTC,CASSHWSSGLLRETQYF
.,TRBV27,TRBJ1-2,few,TGTGCCAGCAGTTTCGACGGGTCAACCTATGGCTACACCTTC,CASSFDGSTYGYTF
.,TRBV5-1,TRBJ2-2,once,TGCGCCAGCAGCTTGGCCGAGAGGAACACCGGGGAGCTGTTTTTT,CASSLAERNTGELFF
.,TRBV4-1,TRBJ1-5,.,TGCGCCAGCAGTGAGACAGTCTTTAATCAGCCCCAGCATTTT,CASSETVFNQPQHF
.,TRBV9,TRBJ1-2,once,TGTGCCAGCAGCGTAGCTACCGCAGGTGGCTATGGCTACACCTTC,CASSVATAGGYGYTF
.,TRBV7-9,TRBJ1-2,.,TGTGCCAGCAGTCCGGTAGGGGGTAGCTATGGCTACACCTTC,CASSPVGGSYGYTF
TRBD2,TRBV5-8,TRBJ2-7,.,TGTGCCACCCGCCCGGGGGGGGGCCCCCGTGGGCAGTACTTC,CATRPGGGPRGQYF
TRBD1,TRBV7-7,TRBJ1-5,.,TGTGCCAGCAGCCCAGACAGGGATCAGCCCCAGCATTTT,CASSPDRDQPQHF
.,TRBV30,TRBJ1-1,.,TGTGCCTGGAGTGGAGGTATAGAGACTGAAGCTTTCTTT,CAWSGGIETEAFF
.,TRBV7-9,TRBJ1-6,.,TGTTCCAGCAGCTTAGCATTGGCAGATAATTCACCCCTCCACTTT,CSSSLALADNSPLHF
.,TRBV4-2,TRBJ2-7,.,TGTGCCAGCAGCCCCGGAGGCCGCGAGCAGTACTTC,CASSPGGREQYF
.,TRBV7-9,TRBJ2-7,.,TGTGCCAGCAGCTTAGCTCCCAGGGGGAGGTACGAGCAGTACTTC,CASSLAPRGRYEQYF
.,TRBV2,TRBJ2-2,.,TGTGCCAGCAGTGAAGCGGGGGCACCGAACACCGGGGAGCTGTTTTTT,CASSEAGAPNTGELFF
.,TRBV2,TRBJ2-7,.,TGTGCCAGCAGGACGGGCTACGAGCAGTACTTC,CASRTGYEQYF
TRBD2,TRBV14,TRBJ2-7,.,TGTGCCAGCAGCCAAGTTACTAGCGGGAGTTACGAGCAGTACTTC,CASSQVTSGSYEQYF